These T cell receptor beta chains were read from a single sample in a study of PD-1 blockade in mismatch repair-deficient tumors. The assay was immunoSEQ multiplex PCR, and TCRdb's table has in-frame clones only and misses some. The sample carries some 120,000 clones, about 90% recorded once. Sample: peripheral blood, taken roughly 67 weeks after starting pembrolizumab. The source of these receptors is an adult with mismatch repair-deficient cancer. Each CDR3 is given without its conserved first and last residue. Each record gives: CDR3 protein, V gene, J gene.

cdr3_aa: ASSLGTGGNEKLF
v_call: TRBV5-1
j_call: TRBJ1-4

cdr3_aa: ASSVAPNEQF
v_call: TRBV9
j_call: TRBJ2-1

cdr3_aa: ASGPGFAGELF
v_call: TRBV19
j_call: TRBJ2-2

cdr3_aa: ASSLVTRQHGELF
v_call: TRBV5-6
j_call: TRBJ2-2

cdr3_aa: ASSLLVCEQY
v_call: TRBV27
j_call: TRBJ2-7

cdr3_aa: ASSLLGTEAF
v_call: TRBV7-8
j_call: TRBJ1-1

cdr3_aa: ATSSQEDTDTQY
v_call: TRBV15
j_call: TRBJ2-3

cdr3_aa: ASSEQGVANEKLF
v_call: TRBV25-1
j_call: TRBJ1-4

cdr3_aa: SVTGRSGTVREEQY
v_call: TRBV29-1
j_call: TRBJ2-7

cdr3_aa: ASTPLTGTGNTIY
v_call: TRBV7-9
j_call: TRBJ1-3

cdr3_aa: ASSLWGRETGSYEQY
v_call: TRBV27
j_call: TRBJ2-7

cdr3_aa: ASSQIGTNTGELF
v_call: TRBV4-1
j_call: TRBJ2-2

cdr3_aa: ASSYSDADIQY
v_call: TRBV6-5
j_call: TRBJ2-4

cdr3_aa: ASSDSAGGVYEQY
v_call: TRBV6-4
j_call: TRBJ2-7

cdr3_aa: ASSPFTGGNQPQH
v_call: TRBV6-5
j_call: TRBJ1-5

cdr3_aa: SGTGVGEQY
v_call: TRBV29-1
j_call: TRBJ2-7

cdr3_aa: ASSPGTAYTDTQY
v_call: TRBV9
j_call: TRBJ2-3

cdr3_aa: ASSSDPTDTQY
v_call: TRBV7-6
j_call: TRBJ2-3

cdr3_aa: ASSGDHSQPQH
v_call: TRBV27
j_call: TRBJ1-5

cdr3_aa: ASSILVGGGYEQY
v_call: TRBV6-1
j_call: TRBJ2-7

cdr3_aa: ASSPGGEPQH
v_call: TRBV6-1
j_call: TRBJ1-5

cdr3_aa: ASSLALAYNEQF
v_call: TRBV13
j_call: TRBJ2-1

cdr3_aa: ASSQHGTYEQY
v_call: TRBV6-6
j_call: TRBJ2-7

cdr3_aa: ASSSSRQGGSYEQY
v_call: TRBV5-1
j_call: TRBJ2-7

cdr3_aa: ASSERYRNDEQF
v_call: TRBV2
j_call: TRBJ2-1

cdr3_aa: ASSSYYEQY
v_call: TRBV27
j_call: TRBJ2-7